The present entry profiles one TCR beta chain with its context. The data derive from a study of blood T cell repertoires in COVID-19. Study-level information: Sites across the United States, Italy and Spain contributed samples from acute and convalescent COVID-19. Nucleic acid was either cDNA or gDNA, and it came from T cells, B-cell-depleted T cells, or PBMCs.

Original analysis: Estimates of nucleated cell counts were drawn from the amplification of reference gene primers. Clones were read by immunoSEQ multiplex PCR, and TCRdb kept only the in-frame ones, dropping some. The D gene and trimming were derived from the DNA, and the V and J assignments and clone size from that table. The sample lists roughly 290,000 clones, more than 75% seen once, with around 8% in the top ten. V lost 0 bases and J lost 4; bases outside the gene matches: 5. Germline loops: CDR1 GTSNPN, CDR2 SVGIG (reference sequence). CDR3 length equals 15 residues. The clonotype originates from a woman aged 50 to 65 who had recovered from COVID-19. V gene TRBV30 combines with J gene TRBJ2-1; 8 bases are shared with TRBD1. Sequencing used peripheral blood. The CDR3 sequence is CAWSVQGAVYNEQFF. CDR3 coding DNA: TGTGCCTGGAGTGTGCAGGGGGCTGTGTACAATGAGCAGTTCTTC.